A selection of T cell receptor beta chains follows, all from one sample in a study of T cell responses to AZD1222 COVID-19 vaccine. Clones were read by immunoSEQ multiplex PCR, and TCRdb kept only the in-frame ones, dropping some. Among 90,000 or so clones listed, about 86% were seen once. The sample consisted of peripheral blood, taken on day 0 of AZD1222 vaccination. The receptor set was obtained from an adult in good health. The CDR3 runs from the conserved cysteine through the conserved F or W. D genes are given only for firm matches. Only part of the rows carry a size: once, few, many, or a class if the clone is expanded.

v_call	clone_size	j_call	d_call	cdr3_nt	cdr3_aa
TRBV29-1	NA	TRBJ2-2	NA	TGCAGCGTGGGAGTAGGAACGAACACCGGGGAGCTGTTTTTT	CSVGVGTNTGELFF
TRBV14	NA	TRBJ2-7	NA	TGTGCCAGCAGCCTTACCGCCAGTTATAGCTCCTACGAGCAGTACTTC	CASSLTASYSSYEQYF
TRBV6-2/TRBV6-3	once	TRBJ2-3	TRBD2	TGTGCCAGCAGCCCCACTAGCGGGAGGGCAGATACGCAGTATTTT	CASSPTSGRADTQYF
TRBV28	NA	TRBJ1-5	NA	TGTGCCAGCAGCCCTAATACCGTTGGGCAGGGAAATCAGCCCCAGCATTTT	CASSPNTVGQGNQPQHF
TRBV20-1	NA	TRBJ1-2	NA	TGCAGTGCTCCCAACAGACGTGGCTACACCTTC	CSAPNRRGYTF
TRBV27	NA	TRBJ1-4	NA	TGTGCCAGCAGTTTAGAGACACCAACTAATGAAAAACTGTTTTTT	CASSLETPTNEKLFF
TRBV30	NA	TRBJ2-3	NA	TGTGCCTGGAGTCAGGCTAGCACAGATACGCAGTATTTT	CAWSQASTDTQYF
TRBV6-5	NA	TRBJ2-1	TRBD2	TGTGCCAGCAGTTTCGGACTAGCGGGAGAGGCAAAGCAGTTCTTC	CASSFGLAGEAKQFF
TRBV2	NA	TRBJ1-1	TRBD1	TGTGCCAGCCCAGGGCAGGGGGACACTGAAGCTTTCTTT	CASPGQGDTEAFF
TRBV4-2	NA	TRBJ1-2	NA	TGTGCCAGCAGCCAAGATCCCGAACAGTATGGCTACACCTTC	CASSQDPEQYGYTF
TRBV19	NA	TRBJ2-7	TRBD1	TGTGCCAGTAAGGGGGCCGTTCAGTCCTACGAGCAGTACTTC	CASKGAVQSYEQYF
TRBV19	NA	TRBJ2-1	TRBD2	TGTGCCAGTAGTATCCTAGCGGGAGAGGGGGAGCAGTTCTTC	CASSILAGEGEQFF
TRBV7-9	NA	TRBJ1-2	NA	TGTGCCAGCAGCTTTTCGAAAAGGGAGGAGGATGGCTACACCTTC	CASSFSKREEDGYTF
TRBV30	NA	TRBJ2-5	NA	TGTGCCTGGGGCGATCAAGAGACCCAGTACTTC	CAWGDQETQYF
TRBV9	NA	TRBJ2-1	NA	TGTGCCAGCAGCGTAGAGGTGAAGAATGAGCAGTTCTTC	CASSVEVKNEQFF
TRBV6-5	NA	TRBJ2-7	TRBD1	TGTGCCAGCAGTTACCACAACAGGGGCTCCTACGAGCAGTACTTC	CASSYHNRGSYEQYF
TRBV11-3	NA	TRBJ2-6	TRBD1	TGTGCCAGCAGCGAGGGACAGAGACTTAACGTCCTGACTTTC	CASSEGQRLNVLTF
TRBV19	NA	TRBJ2-2	NA	TGTGCCAGTAGTGCCTCGTCCGGGGAGCTGTTTTTT	CASSASSGELFF
TRBV7-8	NA	TRBJ2-1	TRBD2	TGTGCCAGCAGCCACTTCAGTACTAGCGGGAGTGGAGAGCAGTTCTTC	CASSHFSTSGSGEQFF
TRBV2	NA	TRBJ2-5	NA	TGTGCCAGCAGTGAAGCGGGGTCACAAGAGACCCAGTACTTC	CASSEAGSQETQYF
TRBV28	NA	TRBJ1-5	TRBD1	TGTGCCAGCAGTTTAGTGGGACAGGGCGGACAGCCCCAGCATTTT	CASSLVGQGGQPQHF
TRBV28	NA	TRBJ1-2	NA	TGTGCCAGCAGTTTAGAGACAGGCTACTATGGCTACACCTTC	CASSLETGYYGYTF
TRBV5-6	NA	TRBJ2-3	TRBD2	TGTGCCAGCAGCTTTCTAGCGGTTAGCACAGATACGCAGTATTTT	CASSFLAVSTDTQYF
TRBV28	NA	TRBJ2-1	TRBD2	TGTGCCAGCAGTTTGAATGGCGGGAGGGTCTCAATTGAGCAGTTCTTC	CASSLNGGRVSIEQFF
TRBV3-1/TRBV3-2	NA	TRBJ1-1	NA	TGTGCCAGCAGCCAAGATGCCGGGGCAGGGACTGAAGCTTTCTTT	CASSQDAGAGTEAFF
TRBV28	once	TRBJ2-2	NA	TGTGCCACCGGGGGAAGCGCGAACACCGGGGAGCTGTTTTTT	CATGGSANTGELFF
TRBV12-5	NA	TRBJ2-1	NA	TGTGCTAGTGGTTTGGTCACCCATGAGCAGTTCTTC	CASGLVTHEQFF
TRBV20-1	NA	TRBJ2-1	NA	TGCAGTGCTAGACCGAACAATGAGCAGTTCTTC	CSARPNNEQFF
TRBV5-4	NA	TRBJ2-4	NA	TGTGCCAGCAGCCTAGGCGCGGCAGCCAAAAACATTCAGTACTTC	CASSLGAAAKNIQYF
TRBV2	once	TRBJ2-2	TRBD2	TGTGCCAGCAGTACTGGGAGGGGCGACACCGGGGAGCTGTTTTTT	CASSTGRGDTGELFF
TRBV10-1	NA	TRBJ1-1	TRBD1	TGCGCCAGCAGTGAGTCCGGGACAGGGGCCGCTTTCTTT	CASSESGTGAAFF
TRBV3-1/TRBV3-2	NA	TRBJ1-2	NA	TGTGCCAGCAGCCAACCCCCCGGGCGGGAGGACTATGGCTACACCTTC	CASSQPPGREDYGYTF
TRBV27	NA	TRBJ2-3	NA	TGTGCCAGCAGGGACTTATTTGAATCCTCAGATACGCAGTATTTT	CASRDLFESSDTQYF
TRBV5-1	NA	TRBJ2-2	NA	TGCGCCAGCAGCCCGGGACTGAACAGGGACACCGGGGAGCTGTTTTTT	CASSPGLNRDTGELFF
TRBV28	NA	TRBJ2-7	NA	TGTGCCAGCAGTTCATTAGGCGAGAGCTCCTACGAGCAGTACTTC	CASSSLGESSYEQYF
TRBV3-1/TRBV3-2	few	TRBJ2-3	NA	TGTGCCAGCAGCCCGCTCCCGGGGGATACGCAGTATTTT	CASSPLPGDTQYF
TRBV7-7	NA	TRBJ2-3	NA	TGTGCCAGCAGCTTAGGGACTTCCGATACGCAGTATTTT	CASSLGTSDTQYF
TRBV11-2	NA	TRBJ2-3	TRBD1	TGTGCCAGCAGCATGATGCCCTCCGGGACAGGAAGCACAGATACGCAGTATTTT	CASSMMPSGTGSTDTQYF
TRBV28	NA	TRBJ1-4	TRBD1	TGTGCCAGCAGTCCGTCCCGATCCGGGACAGGGGTTGAAAAACTGTTTTTT	CASSPSRSGTGVEKLFF
TRBV7-2	NA	TRBJ1-1	NA	TGTGCCAGCAGCATGGACAGGAACACTGAAGCTTTCTTT	CASSMDRNTEAFF
TRBV28	NA	TRBJ2-7	NA	TGTGCCAGCAGTTTCGGTGACAGGAGCTACGAGCAGTACTTC	CASSFGDRSYEQYF